The TCR beta chain under discussion was sequenced for a study of Ad26.COV2.S vaccination and SARS-CoV-2 variants. Study at large: Enrollment placed the donor in the COV1001 Ad26.COV2.S trial arm. The study gave Ad26.COV2.S intramuscularly, once or twice 56 days apart.

Sequencing used immunoSEQ multiplex PCR; TCRdb keeps in-frame clones, though not all of them. The table includes hundreds of thousands of clones, about 89% detected once. To note about this clone: Its antigen is currently unknown.

The germline gives CDR1 SGHRS, CDR2 YFSETQ. V lost 3 bases, J lost 7 bases, and 12 bases lay in between. This CDR3 is built from 13 residues. The sample's treatment: approximately 18 received Ad26.COV2.S at low or high dose, single or two shots; roughly 5 received placebo; per-sample allocation not given. The investigators took samples on day 63 after the first vaccine or placebo injection. An 18-55-year-old adult in Boston served as donor. The study's findings and limits: Vaccine and placebo groups showed comparable non-spike TCR breadth.

The sample consisted of peripheral blood, taken in a trial of Ad26.COV2.S vaccine versus placebo. The clonotype comes from a person aged 18 to 59 who received the Ad26.COV2.S COVID-19 vaccine or a placebo. V is TRBV5-1 and J is TRBJ2-3; no clear D. CDR3 sequence (DNA): TGCGCCAGCAGCTCCCGAGACGGAAATACGCAGTATTTT. Its protein product is CASSSRDGNTQYF.